These 10 T cell receptor beta chains were sequenced from one sample in a study of human T cells and chemical hapten exposure. TCRdb reprocessed the 5' RACE reads via MiXCR and lists one record per CDR3 protein. This repertoire shows about 140,000 distinct CDR3 sequences, roughly 4% found once; its top ten account for over 1.3%. Researchers extracted total RNA from unfractionated whole blood. The receptors come from a female donor in good health.

The genes are TRBV3-1 and TRBJ1-2; TRBD1 agrees at 8 bases. Germline CDR1 reads LGHDT; CDR2 reads YNNKEL (reference sequence). The ends lost 3 bases at V and 6 bases at J; junction bases unmatched: 9. This CDR3 spans 15 amino acids. CDR3 nucleotides: TGTGCCAGCAGCCATCTTGGACAGGGAAGGAATGGCTACACCTTC. Translation: CASSHLGQGRNGYTF.

V and J are TRBV6-5 and TRBJ2-1; 8 nucleotides line up with TRBD1. J lost 8 bases, V lost 6 bases, and 12 bases had no gene match. CDR1 and CDR2 from the germline V gene are MNHEY and SVGAGI. The CDR3 has 15 residues. The CDR3, as DNA: TGTGCCAGCAGCCCCGGACAGGGTACTGGGGATGAGCAGTTCTTC. Translation gives CASSPGQGTGDEQFF.

This clonotype appeared many times. V and J are TRBV20-1 and TRBJ2-3; 11 bases fit TRBD2. J was trimmed by 0 bases and V by 6 bases; bases with no gene match: 8. The CDR3 consists of 16 residues. Germline values: CDR1 DFQATT, CDR2 SNEGSKA (reference sequence). This chain's CDR3 is CSAPDIAGGSTDTQYF. CDR3 DNA sequence: TGCAGTGCCCCAGACATAGCGGGGGGGAGCACAGATACGCAGTATTTT.

This clonotype was seen a few times. V gene TRBV24-1 combines with J gene TRBJ2-2, with no clear D. The germline gives CDR1 KGHDR, CDR2 SFDVKD. V lost 4 bases to trimming and J lost 7 bases, with 9 bases between them. The CDR3 is 13 amino acids. The CDR3 region has the DNA TGTGCCACCAGTGACCGTAGTTACGGGGAGCTGTTTTTT. It translates to CATSDRSYGELFF.

This clonotype was seen more than once but under ten times. The chain links TRBV7-2 to TRBJ1-2; a possible D gene is TRBD1 (5 bases). Trimming removed 5 bases at V and 6 bases at J, with 19 bases between. Germline-derived CDR1 and CDR2 are SGHTA and FQGNSA. The CDR3 length is 15 residues. The CDR3, as DNA: TGTGCCAGCAGCCGCTCCCCGGGGCAGCGCAATGGCTACACCTTC. Its protein is CASSRSPGQRNGYTF.

Ten or more counts support this clonotype. The V and J genes are TRBV20-1 and TRBJ2-7, with D possibly being TRBD1 or TRBD2 (5 bases each). The CDR3 runs 14 residues. Germline V gene data show CDR1 as DFQATT and CDR2 as SNEGSKA (reference sequence). In DNA, the CDR3 is TGCACTCCGGGGCAGGCGAGTGTATCCTACGAGCAGTACTTC. Protein product: CTPGQASVSYEQYF.

This clonotype was counted ten times or more. The chain is built from TRBV29-1 and TRBJ1-2; TRBD1 might be the D (5 bases). Trimming left V 4 bases short and J 2 bases short, with 8 bases between. The CDR3 runs 12 residues. Germline CDR1 is SQVTM and CDR2 is ANQGSEA. The CDR3 here is CSVGSGNYGYTF. The CDR3, as DNA: TGCAGCGTTGGGTCAGGGAACTATGGCTACACCTTC.

In this sample, this clonotype turned up many times. This sequence joins TRBV29-1 and TRBJ1-5; 8 nucleotides line up with TRBD1. Trimming cost V 6 bases and J 7 bases; bases outside gene matches: 8. The germline V gene encodes CDR1 SQVTM and CDR2 ANQGSEA. The CDR3 has 13 amino acids. The CDR3 DNA reads as TGCAGCGTCGCGACAGGGGTCCAACAGCCCCAGCATTTT. Its protein product is CSVATGVQQPQHF.

At least ten counts were recorded for this clonotype. This chain uses TRBV5-1 with TRBJ2-4; a weak D match, TRBD2 (5 bases). V was trimmed by 2 bases and J by 15 bases, leaving 18 bases between them. The CDR3 runs to 13 residues. Germline assignment: CDR1 SGHRS and CDR2 YFSETQ. The CDR3 sequence is CASSFSMGDPRYF. CDR3 in DNA: TGCGCCAGCAGCTTCTCTATGGGAGACCCTCGGTACTTC.

This clonotype was observed at least ten times. This chain connects TRBV20-1 to TRBJ2-1; D might be TRBD2 (6 bases). The CDR3 loop spans 15 amino acids. Between the trimmed V and J ends, which lost 5 bases and 2 bases, there was a span of 16 bases. The germline V gene has CDR1 DFQATT and CDR2 SNEGSKA (reference sequence). CDR3 sequence: CSAGTSGTPYNEQFF. Here the CDR3 DNA reads TGCAGTGCTGGAACCTCCGGGACTCCCTACAATGAGCAGTTCTTC.